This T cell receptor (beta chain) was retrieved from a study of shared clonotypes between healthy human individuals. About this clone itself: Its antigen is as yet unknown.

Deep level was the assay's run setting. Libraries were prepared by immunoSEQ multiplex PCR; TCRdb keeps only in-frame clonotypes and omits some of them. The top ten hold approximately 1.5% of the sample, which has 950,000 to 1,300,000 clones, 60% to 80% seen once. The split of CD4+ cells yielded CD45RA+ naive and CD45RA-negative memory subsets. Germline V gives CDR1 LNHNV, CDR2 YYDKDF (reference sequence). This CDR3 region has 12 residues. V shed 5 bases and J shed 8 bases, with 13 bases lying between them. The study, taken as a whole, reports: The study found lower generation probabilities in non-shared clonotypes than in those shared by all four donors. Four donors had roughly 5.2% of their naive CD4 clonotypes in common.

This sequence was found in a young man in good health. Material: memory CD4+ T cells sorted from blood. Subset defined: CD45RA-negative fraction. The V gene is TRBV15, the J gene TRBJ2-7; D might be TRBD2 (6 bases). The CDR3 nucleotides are TGTGCCACCAGCGGGGGGAACTTTAAGCAGTACTTC. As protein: CATSGGNFKQYF.